These 11 T cell receptor beta chains were all obtained from the same sample, sequenced in a study of CD8 T cells in ankylosing spondylitis. TCRdb re-derived calls from the 5' RACE reads in MiXCR, one entry per CDR3 protein. This table holds some 92,000 distinct CDR3 sequences, under 30% found once. Sequencing input: blood, either unsorted or a sorted T cell fraction (not recorded which). These receptors originate from a male donor with ankylosing spondylitis or in good health (not recorded which).

The chain recombines TRBV7-2 with TRBJ1-3, with 8 bases fitting TRBD1. From germline, CDR1 is SGHTA and CDR2 FQGNSA. Losses at the gene ends were 1 base for V and 1 base for J; bases not matched to a gene: 0. The CDR3 is 15 residues long. For the CDR3, the DNA is TGTGCCAGCAGCTTAGGGACAGGGTCTGGAAACACCATATATTTT. Translation: CASSLGTGSGNTIYF.

Concerning this clonotype: An end of the junction does not agree with germline; a read error may underlie this. The chain links TRBV7-3 to TRBJ2-1; 7 bases match TRBD2. Germline values: CDR1 SGHTA, CDR2 FQGTGA. This CDR3 has 14 residues. The CDR3 is CASSSVGGDNRQFF. The DNA for the CDR3 is TGTGCTAGCAGCTCCGTGGGGGGGGATAATCGGCAGTTCTTC.

The genes are TRBV15 and TRBJ1-6, with D maybe TRBD1 (5 bases). The CDR3 totals 14 residues. V was pared by 0 bases and J by 17 bases, with 17 bases between. CDR1 is LNHNV and CDR2 is YYDKDF in the germline V gene (reference sequence). The CDR3 DNA reads as TGTGCCACCAGCAGAGATCTAGGGGAATATAGGGTCCACTTT. It specifies CATSRDLGEYRVHF.

This clonotype was seen more than once but under ten times. V gene TRBV5-1 combines with J gene TRBJ2-4; D ambiguous. In germline, CDR1 is SGHRS, CDR2 YFSETQ. The V end was cut by 1 base, the J end by 7 bases, with 18 bases between. The CDR3 covers 16 residues. This CDR3 reads CASSLFQAQLGNIQYF. As DNA, the CDR3 is TGCGCCAGCAGCTTGTTCCAGGCACAACTTGGGAACATTCAGTACTTC. The whole variable domain, remainder taken from reference TRBV5-1 and TRBJ2-4, is KAGVTQTPRYLIKTRGQQVTLSCSPISGHRSVSWYQQTPGQGLQFLFEYFSETQRNKGNFPGRFSGRQFSNSRSEMNVSTLELGDSALYLCASSLFQAQLGNIQYFGAGTRLSVL.

A few counts support this clonotype. The junction and the germline gene differ at one end; a read error may be behind it. V gene TRBV7-7 combines with J gene TRBJ2-5; weak D call: TRBD1 (6 bases). The CDR3 extends over 16 amino acids. In germline, CDR1 is SSHAT, CDR2 FNYEAQ (reference sequence). CDR3 DNA sequence: TGTGCTAGCAGCTTGATGGCGACAGGACCTCAAGAGACCCAGTACTTC. This sequence encodes CASSLMATGPQETQYF.

This clonotype has a handful of counts. The chain recombines TRBV7-3 with TRBJ2-3; D is perhaps TRBD1 (6 bases). Germline V gene sequence: CDR1 SGHTA, CDR2 FQGTGA. The CDR3 consists of 13 residues. V shed 5 bases and J shed 2 bases, with 8 bases lying between them. The CDR3 DNA sequence: TGTGCCAGCAGCCAGGGGTACACAGATACGCAGTATTTT. Amino acids: CASSQGYTDTQYF.

This clonotype was counted ten times or more. The chain joins TRBV20-1 to TRBJ2-3, with 11 bases matching TRBD2. V lost 6 bases and J lost 0; bases outside the gene matches: 5. Germline CDR1 and CDR2: DFQATT and SNEGSKA (reference sequence). CDR3 length: 15 residues. The CDR3 region is CSAATSGVSTDTQYF. DNA for the CDR3: TGCAGTGCGGCGACTAGCGGGGTTAGCACAGATACGCAGTATTTT.

The chain employs TRBV10-3 and TRBJ2-1; D may be TRBD2 (7 bases). CDR3 length: 13 residues. Trimming stripped 9 bases from V and 5 bases from J, with 14 bases between. CDR1 is ENHRY and CDR2 is SYGVKD in the germline V gene. Here the CDR3 DNA reads TGTGCCATTTGGGGAGGGGGGGACAATGAGCAGTTCTTC. Protein: CAIWGGGDNEQFF.

This clonotype was observed a handful of times. The chain's CDR3 is CSAPRGTDGVSTEAFF. In DNA, the CDR3 is TGCAGTGCCCCTCGCGGGACAGACGGTGTGAGCACTGAAGCTTTCTTT. V usage is TRBV20-1 and J usage is TRBJ1-1; TRBD1 matches 7 bases. The CDR3 has 16 amino acids. J gave up 4 bases and V 6 bases, and 17 bases lay outside the gene matches. Germline loops: CDR1 DFQATT, CDR2 SNEGSKA (reference sequence).

The V call is TRBV7-3, the J call TRBJ2-1; 9 bases map to TRBD2. The CDR3 loop spans 15 amino acids. CDR1 is SGHTA, CDR2 FQGTGA, per germline. The junction had 6 bases not matched to a gene; V was cut back by 5 bases and J by 4 bases. CDR3 sequence (DNA): TGTGCCAGCAGCCTACCGGGACTAGCATACAATGAGCAGTTCTTC. This sequence encodes CASSLPGLAYNEQFF. Using reference TRBV7-3 and TRBJ2-1 for the parts outside the CDR3, the full variable domain is GAGVSQTPSNKVTEKGKYVELRCDPISGHTALYWYRQSLGQGPEFLIYFQGTGAADDSGLPNDRFFAVRPEGSVSTLKIQRTERGDSAVYLCASSLPGLAYNEQFFGPGTRLTVL.

A few counts support this clonotype. The rearrangement joins TRBV29-1 to TRBJ2-1; D possibly corresponds to TRBD2 (7 bases). The germline CDR1 and CDR2 sequences are SQVTM and ANQGSEA. CDR3 length equals 13 residues. Trimming stripped 4 bases from V and 8 bases from J, with 15 bases between. Here the CDR3 reads CSVGGLAVHEQFF. The CDR3 coding sequence is TGCAGCGTTGGGGGGCTAGCGGTCCATGAGCAGTTCTTC.